The present entry profiles one T cell receptor (beta chain) with its context. This entry is derived from a study of blood T cell repertoires in COVID-19. V was pared by 0 bases and J by 2 bases, with 1 base of the junction left unmatched. The CDR3 covers 15 residues. CDR1 and CDR2 from the germline V gene are SGHTA and FQGNSA. The assay was immunoSEQ multiplex PCR, and TCRdb's table has in-frame clones only and misses some. The profile shows about 170,000 clones, roughly 86% of them singletons. This sequence joins TRBV7-2 and TRBJ2-5; 9 bases are shared with TRBD2. The sequence came from a woman over 75 with COVID-19, enrolled during active disease. Sequences were obtained from peripheral blood. CDR3 bases: TGTGCCAGCAGCTTAGCTCTAGCGGGACAAGAGACCCAGTACTTC. It codes for CASSLALAGQETQYF.